The clone carrying this T cell receptor (beta chain) has just one count. CDR3 size: 15 residues. With V trimmed by 3 bases and J by 4 bases, 9 bases remained unmatched. Germline V gene sequence: CDR1 SGHNT, CDR2 YYREEE (reference sequence). These data come from a study of lymphopenia after photon versus proton radiotherapy. Produced via immunoSEQ multiplex PCR; TCRdb's table is partial and in-frame only. The sample records approximately 22,000 clones, roughly 85% being singletons. The sample was peripheral blood, taken from a patient treated with photon-based radiotherapy. The gene calls are TRBV5-4 and TRBJ1-2; 7 nucleotides agree with TRBD1. The sequence came from a man between 60 and 75 years old with pancreatic cancer. CDR3 DNA sequence: TGTGCCAGCAGCTCGAGACAGGGTGCATCCTATGGCTACACCTTC. Its protein product is CASSSRQGASYGYTF.